The 30 T cell receptor beta chains listed next were all sequenced from one sample in a study of response to subunit inactivated influenza vaccine. Each CDR3 protein is one row after TCRdb ran MiXCR on the RT-PCR reads. Altogether under 950,000 distinct CDR3 sequences are present, 20% to 25% being singletons, with the ten largest covering roughly 10%. The sequencing used PBMCs from blood, collected more than 4 days after vaccination. Receptors were obtained from a middle-aged man who received an inactivated influenza vaccine.

This clonotype occurred once. V gene TRBV10-3 combines with J gene TRBJ2-3; D remains unclear. The CDR3 loop spans 14 amino acids. CDR1 is ENHRY, CDR2 SYGVKD, per germline. Trimming pared 3 bases from V and 2 bases from J, leaving 9 bases between. CDR3 loop: CAISDIKLTDTQYF. The CDR3 coding sequence is TGTGCCATCAGTGATATAAAACTCACAGATACGCAGTATTTT.

The chain recombines TRBV20-1 with TRBJ1-2; D possibly corresponds to TRBD1 (5 bases). V lost 6 bases, J lost 5 bases, and 10 bases lay in between. Germline V gene lookup returns CDR1 DFQATT and CDR2 SNEGSKA (reference sequence). The CDR3 loop spans 11 amino acids. CDR3 residues: CSAPDRYGYTF. For the CDR3, the DNA is TGCAGTGCGCCCGACAGATATGGCTACACCTTC.

The V call is TRBV6-5, the J call TRBJ1-1, with D hard to call. Between the trimmed V and J ends, which lost 0 bases and 0 bases, there was a span of 8 bases. Germline-derived CDR1 and CDR2 are MNHEY and SVGAGI. The CDR3 is made up of 15 amino acids. CDR3 amino acids: CASSYSRSMNTEAFF. CDR3 sequence (DNA): TGTGCCAGCAGTTACTCGAGGAGCATGAACACTGAAGCTTTCTTT.

The chain uses TRBV6-1 and TRBJ2-7; a weak D match, TRBD2 (6 bases). V was clipped by 5 bases and J by 9 bases, with 23 bases between them. This CDR3 contains 15 residues. Germline-derived CDR1 and CDR2 are MNHNS and SASEGT. Written as DNA, the CDR3 is TGTGCCAGCAGTCCAAGGACTATCACCTACGAGCGGCAGTACTTC. Protein sequence: CASSPRTITYERQYF.

The rearrangement joins TRBV12-3 or TRBV12-4 to TRBJ2-7, with 8 positions matching TRBD1. This CDR3 comprises 15 residues. Germline trimming cut 6 bases from V and 2 bases from J; bases unmatched to any gene: 9. CDR3 DNA sequence: TGTGCCAGCAGCTTAAAGGACAGGGCTACCTACGAGCAGTACTTC. Translating gives CASSLKDRATYEQYF.

V and J are TRBV5-1 and TRBJ2-3; 8 bases align to TRBD1. CDR1 and CDR2 from the germline V gene are SGHRS and YFSETQ. The CDR3 has 14 residues. The ends lost 7 bases at V and 3 bases at J; junction bases unmatched: 7. The CDR3 is CASQRTGGTDTQYF. CDR3 nucleotide sequence: TGCGCCAGCCAACGAACAGGGGGTACAGATACGCAGTATTTT.

This CDR3 reads CAISEWPTNSYEQYF. In DNA form, the CDR3 reads TGTGCCATCAGTGAGTGGCCTACCAACTCCTACGAGCAGTACTTC. The V gene is TRBV10-3, the J gene TRBJ2-7; D is ambiguous. The CDR3 runs 15 residues. Trimming cost V 1 base and J 0 bases, with 10 bases left between them. From germline, CDR1 is ENHRY and CDR2 SYGVKD.

In its sample, this clonotype was seen many times. The chain joins TRBV7-9 to TRBJ2-3, with TRBD2 identical over 11 bases. The trim removed 4 bases at V and 3 bases at J, leaving 3 bases unmatched. The CDR3 has 15 residues. Germline CDR1 SEHNR, CDR2 FQNEAQ (reference sequence). The CDR3 nucleotides are TGTGCCAGCAGCTCCCTAGCGGGGGGAACAGATACGCAGTATTTT. It encodes CASSSLAGGTDTQYF.

This clonotype was observed a handful of times. The chain has TRBV7-9 and TRBJ2-7; D perhaps matches TRBD2 (6 bases). This CDR3 spans 14 amino acids. Deletions cut 8 bases from V and 5 bases from J, with 19 bases between. Germline CDR1 is SEHNR and CDR2 is FQNEAQ (reference sequence). CDR3 protein: CASGYGTLSHEQYF. The DNA for the CDR3 is TGTGCCAGCGGCTACGGGACTCTCTCTCACGAGCAGTACTTC. Together with reference TRBV7-9 and TRBJ2-7, the CDR3 gives the full variable domain: DTGVSQNPRHKITKRGQNVTFRCDPISEHNRLYWYRQTLGQGPEFLTYFQNEAQLEKSRLLSDRFSAERPKGSFSTLEIQRTEQGDSAMYLCASGYGTLSHEQYFGPGTRLTVT.

The sample holds many counts of this clonotype. V and J are TRBV4-3 and TRBJ2-1; maybe TRBD1 (5 bases). The germline V gene encodes CDR1 LGHNA and CDR2 YSLEER. Trimming took 0 bases from V and 4 from J, leaving 13 bases between them. The CDR3 spans 16 residues. The CDR3 coding sequence is TGCGCCAGCAGCCAAGATGTGGGGCCTTTATACAATGAGCAGTTCTTC. The encoded protein is CASSQDVGPLYNEQFF.

This rearrangement joins TRBV6-2 or TRBV6-3 to TRBJ2-1, with D tentatively TRBD2 (6 bases). Trimming left V 6 bases short and J 7 bases short, with 19 bases between. This CDR3 is built from 15 residues. Looked up from germline, CDR1 is MNHEY and CDR2 is SVGEGT. In DNA form, the CDR3 reads TGTGCCAGCAGCCAAGGGGCGGCAGGGAGGAATGAGCAGTTCTTC. Protein sequence: CASSQGAAGRNEQFF.

The rearrangement links TRBV6-5 to TRBJ2-5; D possibly corresponds to TRBD1 (5 bases). Trimming removed 0 bases at V and 5 bases at J, with 13 bases between. This CDR3 is built from 15 residues. CDR1 MNHEY and CDR2 SVGAGI come from the germline V gene. The CDR3 bases are TGTGCCAGCAGTTACTCGGGCAGGGTTGGGGAGACCCAGTACTTC. Its translation: CASSYSGRVGETQYF.

This sequence joins TRBV10-3 and TRBJ2-1; 7 bases match TRBD2. V shed 4 bases and J 9 bases; nucleotides not matched to a gene: 6. This CDR3 has 13 amino acids. In germline, CDR1 is ENHRY, CDR2 SYGVKD. CDR3 sequence reads: CAISGGGAGEQFF. The CDR3 nucleotides are TGTGCCATCAGTGGGGGAGGGGCCGGTGAGCAGTTCTTC.

The sample holds a few counts of this clonotype. V gene TRBV7-2 combines with J gene TRBJ2-7; 8 nucleotides match TRBD2. The V and J ends lost 3 bases and 1 base, in that order; junction bases with no gene match: 5. Germline CDR1 is SGHTA and CDR2 is FQGNSA. CDR3 length: 15 residues. In DNA form, the CDR3 reads TGTGCCAGCAGCTTGGTAGCGGGGTGGTCCTACGAGCAGTACTTC. It encodes CASSLVAGWSYEQYF.

This clonotype was detected many times. The V gene is TRBV5-1, the J gene TRBJ2-6, with a possible D match to TRBD1 (5 bases). Germline loops: CDR1 SGHRS, CDR2 YFSETQ. This CDR3 spans 15 amino acids. Between the trimmed V and J ends, which lost 3 bases and 0 bases, there was a span of 7 bases. CDR3: CASSSGNSGANVLTF. The CDR3 nucleotides are TGCGCCAGCAGCTCAGGGAACTCTGGGGCCAACGTCCTGACTTTC.

J is TRBJ2-1 and V is TRBV4-2, with 7 bases that match TRBD2. V lost 3 bases to trimming and J lost 4 bases; unmatched junction nucleotides: 9. This CDR3 has 16 residues. Germline V gives CDR1 LGHNA, CDR2 YNFKEQ. In DNA form, the CDR3 reads TGTGCCAGCAGCCAGGACACTAGCGACGCGTACAATGAGCAGTTCTTC. Residues: CASSQDTSDAYNEQFF.

This clonotype was counted between two and nine times. V and J are TRBV5-1 and TRBJ2-7, with 8 bases matching TRBD1. V lost 4 bases and J lost 3; bases outside the gene matches: 6. The CDR3 extends over 14 amino acids. Per the germline V gene, CDR1 is SGHRS and CDR2 is YFSETQ. CDR3 amino acids: CASSHGQGRYEQYF. CDR3 nucleotide sequence: TGCGCCAGCAGCCACGGACAGGGCCGCTACGAGCAGTACTTC. Supplemented by reference TRBV5-1 and TRBJ2-7, the full variable domain reads KAGVTQTPRYLIKTRGQQVTLSCSPISGHRSVSWYQQTPGQGLQFLFEYFSETQRNKGNFPGRFSGRQFSNSRSEMNVSTLELGDSALYLCASSHGQGRYEQYFGPGTRLTVT.

The rearrangement uses TRBV29-1 and TRBJ2-3, with D unresolved. The CDR3 runs 11 residues. Germline V gene lookup returns CDR1 SQVTM and CDR2 ANQGSEA. Trimming removed 3 bases from V and 4 bases from J, with 5 bases in between. The CDR3 DNA follows: TGCAGCGTTGATTTCGCAGATACGCAGTATTTT. It encodes CSVDFADTQYF.

This clonotype was seen many times. V is TRBV25-1 and J is TRBJ2-2; the D call may be TRBD1 or TRBD2 (6 bases each). The CDR3 is made up of 18 amino acids. Between the trimmed V and J ends, which lost 2 bases and 0 bases, there was a span of 16 bases. The V gene's germline CDR1 is MGHDK and CDR2 SYGVNS. This CDR3 reads CASSEPLPGASNTGELFF. As DNA, the CDR3 is TGTGCCAGCAGTGAACCCCTTCCGGGGGCTTCGAACACCGGGGAGCTGTTTTTT.

This clonotype was found many times. The chain uses TRBV6-4 and TRBJ2-5; 7 bases are shared with TRBD2. The CDR3 runs 15 residues. J was trimmed by 4 bases and V by 0 bases; bases with no gene match: 5. The germline gives CDR1 MRHNA, CDR2 SNTAGT. The chain's CDR3 is CASSDSVAGVETQYF. For the CDR3, the DNA is TGTGCCAGCAGTGACTCTGTGGCGGGGGTAGAGACCCAGTACTTC.

The chain has TRBV29-1 and TRBJ2-5; 7 bases are shared with TRBD1. Germline assignment: CDR1 SQVTM and CDR2 ANQGSEA. V was clipped by 4 bases and J by 5 bases; unmatched bases: 13. The CDR3 sequence is 15 residues long. This CDR3 is CSVGQGTSTTETQYF. The DNA for the CDR3 is TGCAGCGTTGGACAGGGAACCTCCACGACGGAGACCCAGTACTTC.

This clonotype was seen ten or more times. The rearrangement joins TRBV20-1 to TRBJ1-5; 7 nucleotides line up with TRBD1. The germline V gene has CDR1 DFQATT and CDR2 SNEGSKA (reference sequence). After removal of 5 bases from V and 5 bases from J, the junction contained 18 bases not matched to a gene. CDR3 length: 17 residues. In DNA form, the CDR3 reads TGCAGTGCTCCCGAAAAAGATCAGGGGGTTTGGGATCAGCCCCAGCATTTT. Translation: CSAPEKDQGVWDQPQHF.

This clonotype showed up many times. J is TRBJ2-5 and V is TRBV7-9; D remains unclear. Looked up from germline, CDR1 is SEHNR and CDR2 is FQNEAQ (reference sequence). This CDR3 has 15 amino acids. The V end was cut by 3 bases, the J end by 1 base, with 12 bases between. CDR3 bases: TGTGCCAGCAGCTTCCAGGCCTCAGGCCAAGAGACCCAGTACTTC. This codes for CASSFQASGQETQYF.

This chain connects TRBV21-1 to TRBJ2-3; TRBD1 is the table's D call, not checked against the DNA. TRBV21-1 is a known pseudogene. This CDR3 region has 17 residues. This CDR3 reads CASSKASRDTYTDTQYF. DNA of the CDR3: TGTGCCAGCAGCAAAGCCTCCCGGGACACCTACACAGATACGCAGTATTTT.

The chain uses TRBV5-5 and TRBJ2-3, with D perhaps matching TRBD2 (5 bases). The V end lost 4 bases, the J end lost 4 bases, and 16 bases lay between the germline ends. Germline CDR1 reads SGHKS; CDR2 reads YYEKEE (reference sequence). This CDR3 region has 15 residues. The CDR3 DNA follows: TGTGCCAGCAGCGAGTCCGGGGTTGGAGCAGATACGCAGTATTTT. The encoded protein is CASSESGVGADTQYF.

This clonotype appeared a single time. This chain joins TRBV30 and TRBJ2-7, with 7 bases matching TRBD2. CDR1 GTSNPN and CDR2 SVGIG come from the germline V gene (reference sequence). The junction had 7 bases not matched to a gene; V was cut back by 4 bases and J by 4 bases. This CDR3 is 13 amino acids long. The CDR3 loop reads CAWTGGYTYEQYF. The CDR3 DNA reads as TGTGCCTGGACCGGGGGGTATACTTACGAGCAGTACTTC.

There are a few counts of this clonotype. V and J are TRBV10-3 and TRBJ2-1; D is undetermined. Per the germline V gene, CDR1 is ENHRY and CDR2 is SYGVKD. This CDR3 has 13 residues. The ends were cut back, 10 bases at V and 0 bases at J, with 10 bases in the middle. The CDR3 protein is CATRASSYNEQFF. In DNA, the CDR3 is TGTGCCACCCGGGCCTCCTCCTACAATGAGCAGTTCTTC.

The V and J genes are TRBV7-8 and TRBJ2-2; D is uncertain. CDR3 length: 16 amino acids. V dropped 2 bases and J dropped 2 bases, with 12 bases sitting between them. Germline values: CDR1 SGHVS, CDR2 FQNEAQ. DNA for the CDR3: TGTGCCAGCAGCTTATCCGCGACCCTAAACACCGGGGAGCTGTTTTTT. Protein product: CASSLSATLNTGELFF.

This clonotype was observed a few times. The DNA for the CDR3 is TGTGCCAGCAGTCCAACAGGGGAGGGCCAGCCCCAGCATTTT. This codes for CASSPTGEGQPQHF. V is TRBV12-3 or TRBV12-4 and J is TRBJ1-5; 7 bases match TRBD1. V shed 5 bases and J 7 bases; nucleotides not matched to a gene: 8. CDR3 length: 14 amino acids.

The count of this clonotype is one. The chain combines TRBV9 with TRBJ1-4; 7 bases map to TRBD1. This CDR3 is built from 13 residues. Germline V CDR1 and CDR2: SGDLS, YYNGEE. V trimming: 4 bases; J trimming: 8 bases; junction bases outside the gene matches: 5. CDR3 in amino acids: CASSPQGEEKLFF. The CDR3 coding sequence is TGTGCCAGCAGCCCGCAGGGGGAAGAAAAACTGTTTTTT.